This is a list of T cell receptor beta chains from one sample in a study of T cell clones after liver transplantation. This table comes from immunoSEQ multiplex PCR, and its TCRdb copy is limited to in-frame clones, with some not included. Among tens of thousands of clones listed, about 84% were seen once. Material: CD4+ T cells from blood, obtained 45 to 46 months after liver transplant. The receptors stem from a human patient who received a liver transplant. Some T cells may be graft donor cells. Both conserved end residues are part of each CDR3. The D gene is left open where the match is weak. The listing skips clone size in some rows; elsewhere it reads once, few, many or a size class.

>TRBV28|.|TRBJ1-4|.
CASSFSGAANEKLFF
TGTGCCAGCAGTTTTTCGGGGGCGGCTAATGAAAAACTGTTTTTT
>TRBV5-4|.|TRBJ2-4|TRBD2
CASSSSGRLSNIQYF
TGTGCCAGCAGCTCGAGCGGGAGGCTATCAAACATTCAGTACTTC
>TRBV28|.|TRBJ2-3|TRBD2
CASSLTSGRLDTQYF
TGTGCCAGCAGCCTGACTAGCGGGAGGTTAGATACGCAGTATTTT
>TRBV25-1|.|TRBJ1-2|TRBD1
CASSGKWTGSSGYTF
TGTGCCAGCAGTGGGAAATGGACAGGGTCGAGCGGCTACACCTTC
>TRBV5-1|.|TRBJ2-7|TRBD1
CASSAGQGQGEQYF
TGCGCCAGCAGCGCTGGACAGGGCCAGGGCGAGCAGTACTTC
>TRBV7-9|.|TRBJ1-1|.
CASTVGTAEAFF
TGTGCCAGTACAGTAGGGACCGCTGAAGCTTTCTTT
>TRBV27|.|TRBJ2-6|TRBD1
CASSRTGRGANVLTF
TGTGCCAGCAGCAGGACAGGGAGGGGGGCCAACGTCCTGACTTTC
>TRBV9|.|TRBJ2-3|TRBD2
CASSVAGGPADTQYF
TGTGCCAGCAGCGTAGCGGGAGGGCCCGCAGATACGCAGTATTTT
>TRBV9|.|TRBJ2-1|TRBD2
CASSVETSGIRQFF
TGTGCCAGCAGCGTAGAGACTAGCGGGATACGGCAGTTCTTC
>TRBV6-5|.|TRBJ1-4|TRBD1
CASRLQGVNEKLFF
TGTGCCAGCAGACTACAGGGGGTTAATGAAAAACTGTTTTTT
>TRBV6-1|.|TRBJ1-1|.
CASIRPGGNTEAFF
TGTGCCAGCATTCGCCCAGGAGGGAACACTGAAGCTTTCTTT
>TRBV7-6|once|TRBJ1-1|.
CASSSPGGDTEAFF
TGTGCCAGCAGTTCCCCGGGCGGAGACACTGAAGCTTTCTTT
>TRBV30|.|TRBJ2-2|.
CAWSALRVGGGELFF
TGTGCCTGGAGTGCCCTCAGGGTAGGCGGCGGGGAGCTGTTTTTT
>TRBV5-3|.|TRBJ1-5|.
CARSLRAWRQQNQPQHF
TGTGCCAGAAGCTTGCGGGCGTGGCGACAGCAAAATCAGCCCCAGCATTTT
>TRBV2|few|TRBJ1-2|TRBD1
CASSATGGVGYTF
TGTGCCAGCAGTGCCACAGGGGGTGTTGGCTACACCTTC
>TRBV5-1|few|TRBJ2-7|.
CASSPPSSSYEQYF
TGCGCCAGCAGCCCCCCCAGCAGCTCCTACGAGCAGTACTTC
>TRBV5-4|.|TRBJ1-2|.
CASSYGGANYGYTF
TGTGCCAGCAGCTACGGGGGGGCTAACTATGGCTACACCTTC
>TRBV5-1|.|TRBJ2-1|.
CASSPSATIGNEQFF
TGCGCCAGCAGCCCTAGCGCGACCATAGGCAATGAGCAGTTCTTC
>TRBV9|once|TRBJ2-5|TRBD1
CASTPQGQQETQYF
TGTGCCAGCACCCCCCAGGGACAGCAAGAGACCCAGTACTTC
>TRBV28|.|TRBJ2-3|TRBD2
CASSLWTSGRADTQYF
TGTGCCAGCAGTTTATGGACTAGCGGGAGGGCAGATACGCAGTATTTT
>TRBV29-1|.|TRBJ1-4|.
CSVGGLEEKLFF
TGCAGCGTTGGGGGGCTGGAGGAAAAACTGTTTTTT
>TRBV19|.|TRBJ2-5|.
CASSRAGTLETQYF
TGTGCCAGTAGTAGGGCAGGAACTCTAGAGACCCAGTACTTC
>TRBV7-9|.|TRBJ1-1|.
CASSLTRGTEAFF
TGTGCCAGCAGCTTAACACGGGGCACTGAAGCTTTCTTT
>TRBV2|.|TRBJ1-5|TRBD1
CASSEGLGQGAGPQHF
TGTGCCAGCAGTGAAGGGCTTGGACAGGGTGCTGGTCCCCAGCATTTT
>TRBV5-1|.|TRBJ1-1|.
CASSPQGSNTEAFF
TGCGCCAGCAGCCCCCAGGGGTCGAACACTGAAGCTTTCTTT
>TRBV28|once|TRBJ2-1|TRBD2
CASSPGTSGWYNEQFF
TGTGCCAGCAGTCCCGGGACTAGCGGGTGGTACAATGAGCAGTTCTTC
>TRBV28|.|TRBJ1-4|.
CASSSWGAANEKLFF
TGTGCCAGCAGTTCCTGGGGGGCAGCTAATGAAAAACTGTTTTTT
>TRBV7-3|.|TRBJ2-3|.
CASSLLGGNRDTQYF
TGTGCCAGCAGCCTCCTAGGTGGGAACAGGGATACGCAGTATTTT
>TRBV6-5|.|TRBJ2-7|.
CASSYSNVAGYEQYF
TGTGCCAGCAGTTACTCGAATGTCGCAGGGTACGAGCAGTACTTC
>TRBV5-1|.|TRBJ2-5|.
CASSVESETQYF
TGCGCCAGCAGTGTGGAGTCCGAGACCCAGTACTTC
>TRBV15|.|TRBJ1-1|TRBD1
CATSSQGASTEAFF
TGTGCCACCAGCTCTCAGGGGGCGAGCACTGAAGCTTTCTTT
>TRBV18|.|TRBJ2-1|.
CASIPGQGREQFF
TGTGCCAGCATACCGGGGCAGGGCCGTGAGCAGTTCTTC
>TRBV6-6|few|TRBJ1-1|.
CASSYSKGGATEAFF
TGTGCCAGCAGTTACTCGAAGGGGGGAGCGACTGAAGCTTTCTTT
>TRBV5-1|.|TRBJ2-7|.
CASSLGYGDSYEQYF
TGCGCCAGCAGCTTGGGGTACGGTGATTCCTACGAGCAGTACTTC
>TRBV28|few|TRBJ1-1|.
CASSLGVYTEAFF
TGTGCCAGCAGTTTGGGAGTCTACACTGAAGCTTTCTTT
>TRBV9|.|TRBJ2-1|.
CASSARDLYNEQFF
TGTGCCAGCAGCGCCCGGGACCTCTACAATGAGCAGTTCTTC
>TRBV6-1|.|TRBJ2-2|.
CASLGISVTGELFF
TGTGCCAGCCTGGGGATTAGCGTGACCGGGGAGCTGTTTTTT
>TRBV18|.|TRBJ2-3|TRBD2
CASSRSRSTSGFRTDTQYF
TGTGCCAGCTCACGATCACGTAGCACTAGCGGGTTTCGCACAGATACGCAGTATTTT
>TRBV10-3|.|TRBJ2-7|.
CAISKGPEGSYEQYF
TGTGCCATCAGTAAGGGCCCGGAGGGGAGCTACGAGCAGTACTTC
>TRBV6-1|.|TRBJ1-5|.
CASSTGGYNQPQHF
TGTGCCAGCTCTACGGGGGGGTACAATCAGCCCCAGCATTTT
>TRBV29-1|.|TRBJ2-1|TRBD2
CSVVSGAGGWEQFF
TGCAGCGTTGTTAGCGGGGCTGGCGGATGGGAGCAGTTCTTC
>TRBV14|.|TRBJ1-1|.
CASSLLASTEAFF
TGTGCCAGCAGTCTCTTGGCGAGCACTGAAGCTTTCTTT
>TRBV9|once|TRBJ1-2|.
CASSVFQSYGYTF
TGTGCCAGCAGCGTATTCCAGTCCTATGGCTACACCTTC
>TRBV19|.|TRBJ2-7|.
CASSLRPEQYF
TGTGCCAGTAGTTTACGGCCAGAGCAGTACTTC
>TRBV29-1|.|TRBJ1-1|.
CSANRVGLNTEAFF
TGCAGCGCGAACAGGGTGGGATTGAACACTGAAGCTTTCTTT
>TRBV7-9|.|TRBJ2-4|.
CASSLLENDIQYF
TGTGCCAGCAGCTTACTCGAGAACGACATTCAGTACTTC
>TRBV19|.|TRBJ2-5|.
CASSMERETQYF
TGTGCCAGTAGTATGGAGCGAGAGACCCAGTACTTC
>TRBV5-6|.|TRBJ2-7|TRBD2
CASSPRLAGDEQYF
TGTGCCAGCAGCCCAAGACTAGCGGGAGACGAGCAGTACTTC
>TRBV7-9|.|TRBJ2-5|.
CASSLTVGLYQETQYF
TGTGCCAGCAGCTTAACGGTGGGACTGTACCAAGAGACCCAGTACTTC
>TRBV9|.|TRBJ2-3|.
CASSVGGDGTQYF
TGTGCCAGCAGCGTAGGAGGCGATGGTACGCAGTATTTT
>TRBV5-4|.|TRBJ2-7|.
CASSGPREQYF
TGTGCCAGCAGCGGCCCGAGGGAGCAGTACTTC
>TRBV11-2|once|TRBJ2-3|.
CASSSNGPQRTDTQYF
TGTGCCAGCAGCTCTAACGGGCCCCAGAGGACAGATACGCAGTATTTT
>TRBV5-1|.|TRBJ2-7|.
CASSQHVSRDSLYEQYF
TGCGCCAGCAGCCAACATGTGTCCCGGGACTCACTCTACGAGCAGTACTTC
>TRBV6-6|.|TRBJ2-1|TRBD2
CASSRLFAGAYNEQFF
TGTGCCAGCAGCCGCCTCTTTGCGGGAGCCTACAATGAGCAGTTCTTC
>TRBV6-1|few|TRBJ1-1|TRBD1
CASTLTGANTEAFF
TGTGCCAGCACCCTGACAGGGGCGAACACTGAAGCTTTCTTT
>TRBV7-2|few|TRBJ2-5|TRBD1
CASRRTGGPETQYF
TGTGCCAGCAGACGTACAGGGGGCCCGGAGACCCAGTACTTC
>TRBV5-4|.|TRBJ1-1|TRBD1
CASRSGTGFPEAFF
TGTGCCAGCAGATCCGGGACAGGGTTCCCTGAAGCTTTCTTT
>TRBV6-5|.|TRBJ1-1|.
CASSYYQGGNTEAFF
TGTGCCAGCAGTTACTACCAGGGAGGGAACACTGAAGCTTTCTTT
>TRBV5-1|once|TRBJ1-4|TRBD1
CASSLRTGVVEKLFF
TGCGCCAGCAGCTTGAGGACAGGGGTAGTTGAAAAACTGTTTTTT